The 21 T cell receptor beta chains below all came from one sample that was sequenced in a study of Ad26.COV2.S vaccination and SARS-CoV-2 variants. The treatment: roughly 18 received Ad26.COV2.S at low or high dose, single or two shots; five or six received placebo; per-sample allocation not given. Collection of samples fell on day 63 after the first vaccine or placebo injection. Libraries were prepared by immunoSEQ multiplex PCR; TCRdb keeps only in-frame clonotypes and omits some of them. The table lists hundreds of thousands of clones, roughly 84% of them singletons. Sequences were derived from peripheral blood, sampled in a trial of Ad26.COV2.S vaccine versus placebo. The source is a person between 18 and 59 years old who received the Ad26.COV2.S COVID-19 vaccine or a placebo.

Worth noting for this clone: At one end, the junction sequence differs from germline, possibly due to a read error. This CDR3 reads CASSLPSGGRTDTQYF. The CDR3 DNA reads TGTGCCAGCAGCTTACCTAGCGGGGGCCGCACGGATACGCAGTATTTT. The rearrangement uses TRBV13 and TRBJ2-3; 10 bases are shared with TRBD2. CDR1 is PRHDT and CDR2 is FYEKMQ in the germline V gene (reference sequence). The CDR3 runs to 16 residues.

This clone was detected once. The V gene is TRBV2, the J gene TRBJ2-7; D not resolved. Deletions cut 4 bases from V and 6 bases from J, with 4 bases between. Germline loops: CDR1 SNHLY, CDR2 FYNNEI. The CDR3 is made up of 10 amino acids. CDR3 nucleotides: TGTGCCAGCAGTGGATTCGAGCAGTACTTC. This encodes CASSGFEQYF.

This clone showed up just once. This chain links TRBV29-1 with TRBJ2-5; D is possibly TRBD2 (5 bases). V was pared by 4 bases and J by 5 bases, with 14 bases between. The V gene's germline CDR1 is SQVTM and CDR2 ANQGSEA. This CDR3 is 13 amino acids long. CDR3 loop: CSVGREPGETQYF. The CDR3 nucleotides read TGCAGCGTTGGCCGGGAACCTGGGGAGACCCAGTACTTC.

The V call is TRBV2, the J call TRBJ1-5, with D perhaps TRBD1 (5 bases). The germline V gene has CDR1 SNHLY and CDR2 FYNNEI. This CDR3 spans 14 amino acids. V gave up 4 bases and J gave up 3 bases, with 10 bases separating them. The CDR3: CASSVHRYNQPQHF. The CDR3 DNA reads TGTGCCAGCAGTGTCCACAGGTACAATCAGCCCCAGCATTTT.

The rearrangement uses TRBV11-1 and TRBJ2-2; D might be TRBD1 or TRBD2, each matching 5 bases. The CDR3 runs to 13 residues. CDR1 and CDR2 (germline): SGHAT, FQDESV (reference sequence). V was shortened by 3 bases and J by 4 bases, with 6 bases between the two germline ends. The CDR3 DNA follows: TGTGCCAGCAGCTTTGGGGGCACCGGGGAGCTGTTTTTT. Its protein is CASSFGGTGELFF. Supplemented by reference TRBV11-1 and TRBJ2-2, the full variable domain reads EAEVAQSPRYKITEKSQAVAFWCDPISGHATLYWYRQILGQGPELLVQFQDESVVDDSQLPKDRFSAERLKGVDSTLKIQPAELGDSAMYLCASSFGGTGELFFGEGSRLTVL.

The chain has TRBV7-6 and TRBJ2-5, with D perhaps matching TRBD2 (6 bases). CDR1 SGHVS and CDR2 FNYEAQ come from the germline V gene. The CDR3 runs 14 residues. Trimming took 0 bases from V and 5 from J, leaving 10 bases between them. The CDR3 here is CASSLAGTLETQYF. The DNA for the CDR3 is TGTGCCAGCAGCTTAGCCGGGACTCTGGAGACCCAGTACTTC. The full variable domain, completed using reference TRBV7-6 and TRBJ2-5, is GAGVSQSPRYKVTKRGQDVALRCDPISGHVSLYWYRQALGQGPEFLTYFNYEAQQDKSGLPNDRFSAERPEGSISTLTIQRTEQRDSAMYRCASSLAGTLETQYFGPGTRLLVL.

This sequence joins TRBV19 and TRBJ1-1; D unclear. Trimming stripped 1 base from V and 3 bases from J, with 6 bases between. This CDR3 spans 13 amino acids. Germline CDR1 LNHDA, CDR2 SQIVND (reference sequence). The CDR3, as DNA: TGTGCCAGTAGTATAGTTCCGGACACTGAAGCTTTCTTT. Amino acid sequence: CASSIVPDTEAFF. The full variable domain, rest sourced from reference TRBV19 and TRBJ1-1, is DGGITQSPKYLFRKEGQNVTLSCEQNLNHDAMYWYRQDPGQGLRLIYYSQIVNDFQKGDIAEGYSVSREKKESFPLTVTSAQKNPTAFYLCASSIVPDTEAFFGQGTRLTVV.

This rearrangement joins TRBV2 to TRBJ1-1; unclear D gene. This CDR3 spans 14 amino acids. Trimming took off 1 base at V and 3 bases at J, with 9 bases between the two ends. Per the germline V gene, CDR1 is SNHLY and CDR2 is FYNNEI. CDR3 sequence: CASSEVRRYTEAFF. CDR3 sequence (DNA): TGTGCCAGCAGTGAAGTGCGGCGGTACACTGAAGCTTTCTTT. Based on the CDR3 plus reference TRBV2 and TRBJ1-1, the full variable domain is EPEVTQTPSHQVTQMGQEVILRCVPISNHLYFYWYRQILGQKVEFLVSFYNNEISEKSEIFDDQFSVERPDGSNFTLKIRSTKLEDSAMYFCASSEVRRYTEAFFGQGTRLTVV.

This chain connects TRBV3-1 (or the pseudogene TRBV3-2) to TRBJ2-5; D call uncertain. CDR1 is LGHDT and CDR2 is YNNKEL in the germline V gene (reference sequence). CDR3 size: 12 residues. V was cut by 0 bases and J by 7 bases, with 6 bases left in between. The CDR3 spells CASSQEKVTQYF. The CDR3 coding sequence is TGTGCCAGCAGCCAAGAAAAAGTGACCCAGTACTTC.

The chain recombines TRBV5-8 with TRBJ2-1, with D perhaps assigned TRBD1 or TRBD2 (6 bases each). V lost 4 bases, J lost 0 bases, and 17 bases lay in between. This CDR3 spans 17 amino acids. In germline, CDR1 is SGHTS, CDR2 YDEGEE. CDR3 region: CASSILSGASSYNEQFF. The CDR3 coding sequence is TGTGCCAGCAGCATCCTCTCGGGGGCCAGCTCCTACAATGAGCAGTTCTTC.

V gene TRBV3-1 (or the pseudogene TRBV3-2) combines with J gene TRBJ2-4; tentatively, D is TRBD1 (5 bases). This CDR3 region has 16 residues. Germline CDR1 and CDR2: LGHDT and YNNKEL (reference sequence). V lost 3 bases and J lost 1, with 13 bases in between. The chain's CDR3 is CASSQASNRAKNIQYF. In nucleotides, the CDR3 is TGTGCCAGCAGCCAGGCGTCTAACAGGGCCAAAAACATTCAGTACTTC.

The chain uses TRBV19 and TRBJ1-3; 9 bases match TRBD1. Germline V gene sequence: CDR1 LNHDA, CDR2 SQIVND (reference sequence). After removal of 6 bases from V and 4 bases from J, the junction contained 4 bases not matched to a gene. This CDR3 region has 14 residues. The CDR3 sequence: CASSTTGGGNTIYF. The DNA of the CDR3 is TGTGCCAGTAGCACGACAGGGGGAGGAAACACCATATATTTT.

This clone was seen a few times. This sequence joins TRBV7-9 and TRBJ2-7; perhaps TRBD1 as D (5 bases). The V gene's germline CDR1 is SEHNR and CDR2 FQNEAQ (reference sequence). The ends were cut back, 5 bases at V and 6 bases at J, with 11 bases in the middle. This CDR3 is 12 amino acids long. This chain's CDR3 is CASSENRFEQYF. The CDR3 DNA follows: TGTGCCAGCAGCGAAAACAGGTTCGAGCAGTACTTC.

The V gene is TRBV7-9, the J gene TRBJ2-2, with TRBD1 identical over 9 bases. Germline-derived CDR1 and CDR2 are SEHNR and FQNEAQ (reference sequence). This CDR3 is built from 18 residues. J gave up 3 bases and V 4 bases, and 12 bases lay outside the gene matches. The CDR3 nucleotides are TGTGCCAGCAGCTCTCCCCCATACAGGGGGCAATACACCGGGGAGCTGTTTTTT. Its protein product is CASSSPPYRGQYTGELFF.

The chain uses TRBV5-1 and TRBJ2-1; 15 positions agree with TRBD2. Germline V gene data show CDR1 as SGHRS and CDR2 as YFSETQ. V shed 4 bases, J shed 1 base, and the junction held 3 bases outside the gene matches. The length of the CDR3 is 17 residues. Here the CDR3 reads CASSRTSGGVSYNEQFF. CDR3 bases: TGCGCCAGCAGCCGGACTAGCGGGGGGGTATCCTACAATGAGCAGTTCTTC.

The rearrangement joins TRBV12-2 to TRBJ2-2; TRBD2 reflects the table's D call only, with no check against the DNA. TRBV12-2 is assigned pseudogene status. CDR3 length: 14 amino acids. Here the CDR3 DNA reads TGTGCAAGTCGCTTAGCAGACGGGACCGGGGAGCTGTTTTTT. Its protein product is CASRLADGTGELFF.

Many counts were recorded for this clone. V and J are TRBV19 and TRBJ1-1; TRBD1 is a possible D gene (5 bases). The germline V gene encodes CDR1 LNHDA and CDR2 SQIVND (reference sequence). The CDR3 extends over 15 amino acids. V lost 3 bases and J lost 2, with 13 bases in between. The CDR3 DNA is TGTGCCAGTAGTATCCCTTCGAGGGGTAACACTGAAGCTTTCTTT. Translated, it gives CASSIPSRGNTEAFF.

The table lists this clone with a count of one. The rearrangement joins TRBV4-2 to TRBJ1-1, with TRBD1 identical over 7 bases. Germline CDR1 and CDR2: LGHNA and YNFKEQ. The CDR3 is 13 amino acids. After removal of 8 bases from V and 2 bases from J, the junction contained 5 bases not matched to a gene. CDR3 bases: TGTGCCAGCGGGGACAGAGGAAACACTGAAGCTTTCTTT. Amino acid sequence: CASGDRGNTEAFF.

The J gene is TRBJ2-7, the V gene TRBV7-9, with D hard to call. This CDR3 comprises 13 residues. V gave up 5 bases and J gave up 6 bases, with 14 bases separating them. The germline CDR1 and CDR2 sequences are SEHNR and FQNEAQ (reference sequence). The CDR3 region has the DNA TGTGCCAGCAGCCGCGAAAGGTTCTTCGAGCAGTACTTC. Translated, it gives CASSRERFFEQYF. Full variable domain (outside the CDR3, taken from reference TRBV7-9 and TRBJ2-7): DTGVSQNPRHKITKRGQNVTFRCDPISEHNRLYWYRQTLGQGPEFLTYFQNEAQLEKSRLLSDRFSAERPKGSFSTLEIQRTEQGDSAMYLCASSRERFFEQYFGPGTRLTVT.

This chain connects TRBV7-3 to TRBJ2-3; 7 nucleotides line up with TRBD1. From germline, CDR1 is SGHTA and CDR2 FQGTGA. The CDR3 covers 12 residues. CDR3: CARQGSTDTQYF. CDR3 nucleotide sequence: TGTGCACGACAGGGAAGCACAGATACGCAGTATTTT.

CDR3 DNA sequence: TGTGCCAGCAGTTACTCCGGGGGGGAAGAGACCCAGTACTTC. This translates into CASSYSGGEETQYF. The chain recombines TRBV11-2 with TRBJ2-5; 8 positions agree with TRBD2. CDR1 and CDR2 (germline): SGHAT, FQNNGV. The CDR3 runs 14 residues. Losses at the gene ends were 6 bases for V and 3 bases for J; bases not matched to a gene: 6.